This TCR beta chain is drawn from a study of STAT3 mutations in large granular lymphocyte leukemia. General study findings and limits: At least one immunodominant TCR beta clonotype appeared in every T-cell large granular lymphocyte leukemia patient. In some patients, a small highly pathogenic clone possibly went undetected.

The CDR3 is made up of 13 amino acids. CDR1 and CDR2 (germline): SGHRS, YFSETQ. With 0 bases removed from V and 5 bases from J, the gap between germline ends came to 8 bases. Comment on this clone: Its matching antigen is unknown.

Sequencing was performed with immunoSEQ multiplex PCR; in TCRdb, only in-frame clones are kept and a portion is missing. Altogether almost 25,000 clones are present, about 94% being singletons, with the ten largest covering approximately 6%. The sample taken for sequencing was peripheral blood mononuclear cells. This chain connects TRBV5-1 to TRBJ2-5; weak D call: TRBD2 (5 bases). The clonotype was recovered from a middle-aged man with T-cell large granular lymphocyte leukemia. Some clones in this sample may be carry-over from other donors' samples. As DNA, the CDR3 is TGCGCCAGCAGCTTGGCGGGGTTGGAGACCCAGTACTTC. This codes for CASSLAGLETQYF.